These 20 T cell receptor beta chains were sequenced from one sample in a study of glioma-infiltrating T cells. The iRepertoire nested amplicon-rescue multiplex PCR amplified TCR alpha and beta CDR3s from RNA. TCRdb used MiXCR to reprocess the multiplex PCR reads, holding one entry per CDR3 protein. The sample holds over 120,000 distinct CDR3 sequences, 39% seen once. The sequenced material came from glioma tissue, nonneoplastic brain tissue, or PBMCs (not recorded which). All receptors derive from a human donor with low-grade glioma or glioblastoma, undergoing nonglioma brain surgery, or in good health (not recorded which).

The chain is built from TRBV27 and TRBJ2-2, with D perhaps matching TRBD1 (6 bases). In germline, CDR1 is MNHEY, CDR2 SMNVEV (reference sequence). The CDR3 is 18 amino acids. V lost 5 bases and J lost 6, with 25 bases in between. CDR3 in DNA: TGTGCCAGCAGTAAGGGATATCAGGGGTATGATCGGTCCGGGGAGCTGTTTTTT. Its protein product is CASSKGYQGYDRSGELFF.

A few counts support this clonotype. The chain combines TRBV27 with TRBJ1-3; tentatively, D is TRBD1 (5 bases). The CDR3 totals 15 residues. V lost 5 bases to trimming and J lost 3 bases, with 14 bases between them. CDR1 and CDR2 from the germline V gene are MNHEY and SMNVEV (reference sequence). CDR3 amino acids: CASSEAAGVGNTIYF. In nucleotides, the CDR3 is TGTGCCAGCAGTGAAGCAGCGGGGGTTGGAAACACCATATATTTT.

The chain is built from TRBV20-1 and TRBJ2-5; the D is unclear. CDR1 and CDR2 from the germline V gene are DFQATT and SNEGSKA (reference sequence). The CDR3 spans 13 residues. V was clipped by 1 base and J by 4 bases, with 10 bases between them. In DNA form, the CDR3 reads TGCAGTGCTAGAGTAGCTGCTACAGAGACCCAGTACTTC. Protein: CSARVAATETQYF.

This clonotype was seen more than once but under ten times. CDR3 region: CASSPGTGGVEQYF. The CDR3 nucleotides are TGTGCCAGCAGCCCCGGGACAGGGGGCGTCGAGCAGTACTTC. The gene calls are TRBV27 and TRBJ2-7; TRBD1 matches 12 bases. This CDR3 region has 14 residues. With V trimmed by 6 bases and J by 6 bases, 6 bases remained unmatched. CDR1 and CDR2 (germline): MNHEY, SMNVEV (reference sequence).

The rearrangement joins TRBV10-3 to TRBJ1-1; the D gene is possibly TRBD1 (6 bases). Germline assignment: CDR1 ENHRY and CDR2 SYGVKD. This CDR3 comprises 12 residues. The V end lost 9 bases, the J end lost 0 bases, and 8 bases lay between the germline ends. The CDR3 protein is CAIGQLNTEAFF. The DNA for the CDR3 is TGTGCCATAGGACAGCTGAACACTGAAGCTTTCTTT.

This clonotype was found many times. This chain joins TRBV7-8 and TRBJ1-1; D call uncertain. Trimming pared 5 bases from V and 1 base from J, leaving 8 bases between. The CDR3 sequence is 13 residues long. Per the germline V gene, CDR1 is SGHVS and CDR2 is FQNEAQ. The DNA of the CDR3 is TGTGCCAGCAGCCGACAAGAGAACACTGAAGCTTTCTTT. This sequence encodes CASSRQENTEAFF.

This clonotype was counted many times. The gene calls are TRBV25-1 and TRBJ1-1, with D tentatively TRBD1 (5 bases). V lost 5 bases, J lost 0 bases, and 16 bases lay in between. Germline CDR1 MGHDK, CDR2 SYGVNS. CDR3 length equals 16 residues. As DNA, the CDR3 is TGTGCCAGCAGTCGAATGGGGGAGGGGATGAACACTGAAGCTTTCTTT. Translating it yields CASSRMGEGMNTEAFF.

This clonotype turned up a few times. The chain uses TRBV20-1 and TRBJ1-4; 7 bases fit TRBD1. The V gene's germline CDR1 is DFQATT and CDR2 SNEGSKA (reference sequence). There are 14 residues in the CDR3. J gave up 7 bases and V 0 bases, and 5 bases lay outside the gene matches. The CDR3 coding sequence is TGCAGTGCTAGAGAGGAGACAGGGTCTGAAAAACTGTTTTTT. This translates into CSAREETGSEKLFF.

The V and J genes are TRBV28 and TRBJ2-7; the match to TRBD1 covers 9 bases. CDR3 length: 16 residues. The V gene end was trimmed by 5 bases and the J gene end by 4 bases; junction bases not matched to a gene: 12. In germline, CDR1 is MDHEN, CDR2 SYDVKM. Here the CDR3 DNA reads TGTGCCAGCAGTGAAGTGGGACAGGGTTCTGGGTACGAGCAGTACTTC. Translation gives CASSEVGQGSGYEQYF. The full variable domain, its missing parts supplied by reference TRBV28 and TRBJ2-7, is DVKVTQSSRYLVKRTGEKVFLECVQDMDHENMFWYRQDPGLGLRLIYFSYDVKMKEKGDIPEGYSVSREKKERFSLILESASTNQTSMYLCASSEVGQGSGYEQYFGPGTRLTVT.

This clonotype showed up just a few times. The chain links TRBV7-2 to TRBJ2-1; D ambiguous. This CDR3 spans 15 amino acids. Germline CDR1 and CDR2: SGHTA and FQGNSA. V gave up 3 bases and J gave up 3 bases, with 12 bases separating them. CDR3 bases: TGTGCCAGCAGCTTCAATCGTCAGGTCTACAATGAGCAGTTCTTC. This gives the protein CASSFNRQVYNEQFF.

Remarks on this clonotype: A much larger clone differs from this one at a single base, so this may be a read error. The CDR3 spells CRGARAMNTEAFF. In nucleotides, the CDR3 is TGCAGAGGGGCTCGGGCGATGAACACTGAAGCTTTCTTT. The chain employs TRBV20-1 and TRBJ1-1, with a possible D match to TRBD1 (5 bases). Germline V CDR1 and CDR2: DFQATT, SNEGSKA (reference sequence). CDR3 length equals 13 residues.

A few counts support this clonotype. The gene calls are TRBV2 and TRBJ1-1; a possible D gene is TRBD1 (6 bases). CDR3 size: 14 residues. The ends were cut back, 4 bases at V and 7 bases at J, with 16 bases in the middle. The V gene's germline CDR1 is SNHLY and CDR2 FYNNEI. As DNA, the CDR3 is TGTGCCAGCAGTGTTGCCGGACAGAGTCATGAAGCTTTCTTT. Translating gives CASSVAGQSHEAFF. Looking up the rest from reference TRBV2 and TRBJ1-1 gives the full variable domain: EPEVTQTPSHQVTQMGQEVILRCVPISNHLYFYWYRQILGQKVEFLVSFYNNEISEKSEIFDDQFSVERPDGSNFTLKIRSTKLEDSAMYFCASSVAGQSHEAFFGQGTRLTVV.

The J gene is TRBJ1-1, the V gene TRBV6-2 or TRBV6-3; a possible D gene is TRBD1 (6 bases). The CDR3 totals 14 residues. Between the trimmed V and J ends, which lost 5 bases and 0 bases, there was a span of 10 bases. The germline CDR1 and CDR2 sequences are MNHEY and SVGEGT. CDR3 DNA: TGTGCCAGCAGTAACAGGGAATTGAACACTGAAGCTTTCTTT. Its protein product is CASSNRELNTEAFF.

This clonotype has more than one count but fewer than ten. The chain uses TRBV20-1 and TRBJ2-1; the match to TRBD2 covers 9 bases. Trimming took 7 bases from V and 3 from J; bases not matched to a gene: 4. The CDR3 has 13 residues. Per germline, CDR1 DFQATT and CDR2 SNEGSKA (reference sequence). The CDR3 DNA reads TGCAGTGTTTGGCGGGGGGGCTACAATGAGCAGTTCTTC. Its translation is CSVWRGGYNEQFF.

The chain couples TRBV15 to TRBJ1-5; TRBD1 is a possible D gene (5 bases). The V end lost 6 bases, the J end lost 0 bases, and 21 bases lay between the germline ends. CDR3 length equals 18 residues. CDR1 LNHNV and CDR2 YYDKDF come from the germline V gene (reference sequence). CDR3: CATSAGTRGIYSNQPQHF. CDR3 nucleotides: TGTGCCACCAGTGCAGGGACCCGAGGGATATATAGCAATCAGCCCCAGCATTTT.

The J gene is TRBJ2-2, the V gene TRBV10-1; D is perhaps TRBD1 or TRBD2 (6 bases each). The CDR3 has 13 residues. Between the trimmed V and J ends, which lost 7 bases and 5 bases, there was a span of 11 bases. Looked up from germline, CDR1 is WNHNN and CDR2 is SYGVQD (reference sequence). For the CDR3, the DNA is TGCGCCAGCACCAGGGGAGGAACCGGGGAGCTGTTTTTT. Translated, it gives CASTRGGTGELFF.

This clonotype was recorded a few times. The rearrangement links TRBV6-2 or TRBV6-3 to TRBJ2-7, with D perhaps TRBD2 (6 bases). Trimming removed 6 bases at V and 3 bases at J, with 9 bases between. Germline CDR1 reads MNHEY; CDR2 reads SVGEGT. This CDR3 comprises 12 residues. This CDR3 is CASSRGIYEQYF. CDR3 sequence (DNA): TGTGCCAGCAGCCGGGGGATCTACGAGCAGTACTTC.

The table lists this clonotype with a few counts. The CDR3 DNA reads TGCGCCAGCAGCCCCGACCGGGACGTTTACGAGCAGTACTTC. It codes for CASSPDRDVYEQYF. The gene calls are TRBV4-3 and TRBJ2-7; D tentatively fits TRBD1 or TRBD2 (5 bases each). Germline CDR1 reads LGHNA; CDR2 reads YSLEER. V shed 4 bases and J shed 4 bases, with 14 bases lying between them. The CDR3 loop spans 14 amino acids.

This clonotype was seen only once. In this CDR3 the conserved last residue, phenylalanine or tryptophan, is missing, so a read error is likely. The chain employs TRBV6-1 and TRBJ2-1; D is possibly TRBD1 (5 bases). CDR1 is MNHNS, CDR2 SASEGT, per germline. The CDR3 spans 14 residues. This chain's CDR3 is CASTVWGVYNEQFL. CDR3 bases: TGTGCCAGCACGGTTTGGGGCGTCTACAACGAGCAGTTCCTC.

This clonotype appeared a single time. V and J are TRBV10-2 and TRBJ1-2, with unresolved D. Trimming left V 0 bases short and J 4 bases short, with 9 bases between. The CDR3 has 14 residues. Germline CDR1 reads WSHSY; CDR2 reads SAAADI. Here the CDR3 DNA reads TGCGCCAGCAGTGAGTCGATACGCCTCTATGGCTACACCTTC. Translating it yields CASSESIRLYGYTF.